This T cell receptor (beta chain) is drawn from a study of STAT5B mutations in CD4+ large granular lymphocyte leukemia. The overall study: The CDR3 'QG' motif was associated with a particular HLA allele among healthy donors. Study-wide findings and caveats: Patient CD4-sorted repertoires stayed more clonal than healthy ones after leukemic-clone removal.

Sequencing was at survey level. Repertoires were generated with immunoSEQ multiplex PCR, while TCRdb's copy carries only in-frame clones and drops some. The data hold around 35,000 clones, with around 90% observed a single time. Concerning this clone: The antigen remains unidentified.

This TCR was sampled from a human donor in good health. The sample comprised CD4+ T cells from blood buffy coats.

CDR3 DNA: TGTGCCAGCAGTCTGGGAGTAACGGTGAACACTGAAGCTTTCTTT. Amino acid sequence: CASSLGVTVNTEAFF. The J gene is TRBJ1-1, the V gene TRBV7-8; D is unresolved. Germline-derived CDR1 and CDR2 are SGHVS and FQNEAQ. Trimming pared 6 bases from V and 0 bases from J, leaving 14 bases between. CDR3 length: 15 amino acids.